This T cell receptor (beta chain) appears in the sequencing data of a study of Tregs in tolerant kidney transplant recipients. Across the whole study: Recipient PBMCs carried a CFSE label and met irradiated graft donor PBMCs for approximately six days before FACS sorting.

The V gene end was trimmed by 8 bases and the J gene end by 3 bases; junction bases not matched to a gene: 6. Germline assignment: CDR1 MNHEY and CDR2 SVGAGI. The CDR3 loop spans 13 amino acids. Study outcomes and limitations: Findings come from small patient numbers and require larger validation. This study did not directly address biological reproducibility.

Profiling relied on immunoSEQ multiplex PCR, and the TCRdb table lists in-frame clones only, not all of them. Among approximately 8,600 clones listed, under 55% were seen once. This clone was counted only a few times. Its antigen remains unknown. The source material was CD4+ T cells from blood cultured with allogeneic cells. This chain links TRBV6-5 with TRBJ2-7, with TRBD1 matching 8 bases. The clonotype comes from a human donor in good health. The CDR3, as DNA: TGTGCCAGCGGACGGGACAGGCTCTACGAGCAGTACTTC. It encodes CASGRDRLYEQYF.